This T cell receptor beta chain appears in the sequencing data of a study of shared clonotypes between healthy human individuals. Germline V gene lookup returns CDR1 MGHRA and CDR2 YSYEKL. The CDR3 consists of 17 residues. Trimming cost V 1 base and J 0 bases, with 16 bases left between them. Sequencing was performed with immunoSEQ multiplex PCR; in TCRdb, only in-frame clones are kept and a portion is missing. The data contain 470,000 or so clones, about 85% of them singletons. The chain carries TRBV4-1 and TRBJ2-7, with D perhaps TRBD1 or TRBD2 (5 bases each). Sample: PBMCs. This clonotype was sampled from a woman aged 35 to 49 in good health. Some clones in this sample may be carry-over from other donors' samples. The CDR3 DNA reads as TGCGCCAGCAGCCAAGTCCCCGGGACCGCTAGCTCCTACGAGCAGTACTTC. This sequence encodes CASSQVPGTASSYEQYF.